The entry below gives a single TCR beta chain sequence along with its context. Its specificity is unknown. 13 Jbeta primers and 60 Vbeta primers were used for the PCR. Measured with immunoSEQ multiplex PCR; TCRdb has only the in-frame clones, and not every one. Seen here are 200,000 to 250,000 clones, over 75% observed once, and the top ten hold about 0.45%. This entry is derived from a study of cytomegalovirus exposure and HLA in healthy donors. There are 12 residues in the CDR3. Trimming stripped 5 bases from V and 8 bases from J, with 12 bases between. Germline V lookup: CDR1 SGHAT, CDR2 FQNNGV. Study results and limitations: A link between a missense DCLRE1C variant and TCR beta V- and J-gene trimming emerged from a later analysis. The authors later found most CMV-associated TCR beta chains appeared HLA-restricted.

The sequenced sample consisted of PBMCs. This receptor was taken from a boy under 18 in good health and CMV-seronegative. This chain connects TRBV11-2 to TRBJ1-2, with D maybe TRBD1 (6 bases). The CDR3 region has the DNA TGTGCCAGCAGCCCGGCAGGGGCGGGCTACACCTTC. Its protein product is CASSPAGAGYTF.